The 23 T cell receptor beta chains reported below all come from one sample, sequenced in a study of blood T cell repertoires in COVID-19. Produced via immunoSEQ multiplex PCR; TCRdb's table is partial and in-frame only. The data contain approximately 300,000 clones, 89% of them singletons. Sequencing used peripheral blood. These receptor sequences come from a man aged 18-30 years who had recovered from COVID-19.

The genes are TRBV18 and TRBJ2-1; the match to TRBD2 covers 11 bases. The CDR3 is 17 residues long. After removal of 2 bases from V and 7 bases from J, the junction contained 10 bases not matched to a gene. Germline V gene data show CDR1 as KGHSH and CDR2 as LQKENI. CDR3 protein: CASSPTTSGSSGNEQFF. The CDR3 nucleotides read TGTGCCAGCTCACCAACCACTAGCGGGAGCTCGGGAAATGAGCAGTTCTTC.

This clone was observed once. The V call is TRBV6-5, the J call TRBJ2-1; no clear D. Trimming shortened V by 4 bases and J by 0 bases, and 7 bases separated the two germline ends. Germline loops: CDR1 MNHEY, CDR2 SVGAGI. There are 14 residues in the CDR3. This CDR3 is CASSSLSSYNEQFF. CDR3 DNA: TGTGCCAGCAGTTCACTAAGCTCCTACAATGAGCAGTTCTTC.

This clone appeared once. The chain's CDR3 is CASRGTGVDEKLFF. The CDR3 DNA reads as TGCGCCAGCAGAGGGACAGGGGTGGACGAAAAACTGTTTTTT. The chain employs TRBV5-1 and TRBJ1-4; 10 positions agree with TRBD1. Germline lookup yields CDR1 SGHRS and CDR2 YFSETQ. The CDR3 has 14 amino acids. The ends lost 5 bases at V and 8 bases at J; junction bases unmatched: 6.

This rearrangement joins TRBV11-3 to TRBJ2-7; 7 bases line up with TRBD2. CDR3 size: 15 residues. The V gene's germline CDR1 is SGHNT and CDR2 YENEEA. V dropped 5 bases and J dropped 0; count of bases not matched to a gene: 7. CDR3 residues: CASSGPGGTSYEQYF. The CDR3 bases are TGTGCCAGCAGCGGCCCGGGAGGAACCTCCTACGAGCAGTACTTC.

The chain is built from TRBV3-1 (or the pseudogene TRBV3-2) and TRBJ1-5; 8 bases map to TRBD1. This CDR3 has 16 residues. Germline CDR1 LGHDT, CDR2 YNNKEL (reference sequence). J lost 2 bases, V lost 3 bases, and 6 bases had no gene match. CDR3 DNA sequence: TGTGCCAGCAGCCAGGGGGGGGGACAGGGCAATCAGCCCCAGCATTTT. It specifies CASSQGGGQGNQPQHF.

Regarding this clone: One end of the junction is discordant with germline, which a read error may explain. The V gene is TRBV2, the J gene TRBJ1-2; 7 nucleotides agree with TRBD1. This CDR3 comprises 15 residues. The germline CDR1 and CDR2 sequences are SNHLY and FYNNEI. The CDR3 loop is CASGEGTAINYGYTF. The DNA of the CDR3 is TGTGCCAGCGGTGAGGGGACAGCGATTAACTATGGCTACACCTTC.

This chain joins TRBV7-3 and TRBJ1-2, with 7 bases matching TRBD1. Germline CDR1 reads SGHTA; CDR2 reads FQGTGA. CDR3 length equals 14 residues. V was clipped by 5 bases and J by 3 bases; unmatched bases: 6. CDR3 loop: CASSLGTADYGYTF. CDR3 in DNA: TGTGCCAGCAGCCTCGGGACAGCTGACTATGGCTACACCTTC. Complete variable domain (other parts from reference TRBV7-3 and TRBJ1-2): GAGVSQTPSNKVTEKGKYVELRCDPISGHTALYWYRQSLGQGPEFLIYFQGTGAADDSGLPNDRFFAVRPEGSVSTLKIQRTERGDSAVYLCASSLGTADYGYTFGSGTRLTVV.

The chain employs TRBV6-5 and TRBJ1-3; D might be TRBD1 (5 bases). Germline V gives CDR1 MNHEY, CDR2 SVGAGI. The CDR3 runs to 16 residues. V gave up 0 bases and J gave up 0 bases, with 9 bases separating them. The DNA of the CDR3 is TGTGCCAGCAGTTACTCTTACAGGATCTCTGGAAACACCATATATTTT. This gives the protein CASSYSYRISGNTIYF.

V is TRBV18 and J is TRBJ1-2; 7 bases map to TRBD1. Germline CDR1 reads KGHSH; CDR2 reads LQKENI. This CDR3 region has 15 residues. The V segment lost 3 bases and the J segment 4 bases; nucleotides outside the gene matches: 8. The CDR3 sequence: CASSPSGQAGYGYTF. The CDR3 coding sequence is TGTGCCAGCTCACCCTCCGGACAGGCCGGCTATGGCTACACCTTC. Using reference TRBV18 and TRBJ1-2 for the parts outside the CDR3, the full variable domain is NAGVMQNPRHLVRRRGQEARLRCSPMKGHSHVYWYRQLPEEGLKFMVYLQKENIIDESGMPKERFSAEFPKEGPSILRIQQVVRGDSAAYFCASSPSGQAGYGYTFGSGTRLTVV.

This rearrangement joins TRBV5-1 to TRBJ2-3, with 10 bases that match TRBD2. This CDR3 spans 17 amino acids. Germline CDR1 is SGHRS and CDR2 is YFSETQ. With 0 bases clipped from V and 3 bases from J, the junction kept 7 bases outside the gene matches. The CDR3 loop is CASSLALAGVGTDTQYF. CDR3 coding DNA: TGCGCCAGCAGCTTGGCTCTAGCGGGAGTGGGGACAGATACGCAGTATTTT.

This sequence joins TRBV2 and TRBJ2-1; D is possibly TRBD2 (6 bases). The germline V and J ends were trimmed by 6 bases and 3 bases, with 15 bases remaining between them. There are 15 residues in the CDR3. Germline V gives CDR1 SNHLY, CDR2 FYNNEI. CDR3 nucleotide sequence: TGTGCCAGCAGCTTGGAGCGGGCGGTCTACAATGAGCAGTTCTTC. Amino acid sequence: CASSLERAVYNEQFF.

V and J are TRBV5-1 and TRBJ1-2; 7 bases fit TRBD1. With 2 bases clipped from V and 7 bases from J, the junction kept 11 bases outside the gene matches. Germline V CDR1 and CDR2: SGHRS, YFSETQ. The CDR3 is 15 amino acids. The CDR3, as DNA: TGCGCCAGCAGCTTTTCGCCCGACAGGGTAGGTGGCTACACCTTC. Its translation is CASSFSPDRVGGYTF.

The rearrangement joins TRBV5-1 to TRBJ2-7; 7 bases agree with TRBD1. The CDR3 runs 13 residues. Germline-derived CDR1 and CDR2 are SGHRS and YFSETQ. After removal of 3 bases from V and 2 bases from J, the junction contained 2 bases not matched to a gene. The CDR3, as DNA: TGCGCCAGCAGCTCTCAGGGGGCCTACGAGCAGTACTTC. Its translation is CASSSQGAYEQYF.

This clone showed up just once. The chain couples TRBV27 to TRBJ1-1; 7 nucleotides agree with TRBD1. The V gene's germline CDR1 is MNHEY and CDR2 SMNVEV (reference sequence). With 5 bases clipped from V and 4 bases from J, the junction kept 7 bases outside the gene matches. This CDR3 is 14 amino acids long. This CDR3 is CASSPGQWGTEAFF. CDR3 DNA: TGTGCCAGCAGTCCGGGACAGTGGGGCACTGAAGCTTTCTTT.

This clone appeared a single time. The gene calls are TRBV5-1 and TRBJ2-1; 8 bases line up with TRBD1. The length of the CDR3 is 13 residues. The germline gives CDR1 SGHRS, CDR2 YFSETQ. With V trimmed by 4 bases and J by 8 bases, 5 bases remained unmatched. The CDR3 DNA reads TGCGCCAGCAGCCCAGGACAGGGCGATGAGCAGTTCTTC. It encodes CASSPGQGDEQFF.

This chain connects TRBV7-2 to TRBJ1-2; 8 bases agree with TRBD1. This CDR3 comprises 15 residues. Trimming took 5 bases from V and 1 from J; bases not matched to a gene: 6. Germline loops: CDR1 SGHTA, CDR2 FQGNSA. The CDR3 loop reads CASSLDRGHNYGYTF. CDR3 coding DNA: TGTGCCAGCAGCCTTGACAGGGGTCATAACTATGGCTACACCTTC.

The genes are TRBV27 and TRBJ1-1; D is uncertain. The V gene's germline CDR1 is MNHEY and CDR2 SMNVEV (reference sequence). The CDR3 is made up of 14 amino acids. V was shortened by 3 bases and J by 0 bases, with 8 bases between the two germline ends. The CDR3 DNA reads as TGTGCCAGCAGTTTTGGTCGGTTGAACACTGAAGCTTTCTTT. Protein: CASSFGRLNTEAFF.

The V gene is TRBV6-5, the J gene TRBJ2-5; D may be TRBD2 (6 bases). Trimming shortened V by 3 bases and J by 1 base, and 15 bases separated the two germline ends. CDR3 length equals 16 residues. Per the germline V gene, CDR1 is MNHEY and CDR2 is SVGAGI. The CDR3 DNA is TGTGCCAGCAGTTATGGGACGGAGGGAACCCAAGAGACCCAGTACTTC. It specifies CASSYGTEGTQETQYF.

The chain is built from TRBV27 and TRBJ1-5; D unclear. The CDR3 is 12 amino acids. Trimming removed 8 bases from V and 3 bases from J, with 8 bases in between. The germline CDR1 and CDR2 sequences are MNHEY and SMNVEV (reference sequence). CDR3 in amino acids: CASGPNNQPQHF. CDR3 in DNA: TGTGCCAGCGGGCCAAACAATCAGCCCCAGCATTTT.

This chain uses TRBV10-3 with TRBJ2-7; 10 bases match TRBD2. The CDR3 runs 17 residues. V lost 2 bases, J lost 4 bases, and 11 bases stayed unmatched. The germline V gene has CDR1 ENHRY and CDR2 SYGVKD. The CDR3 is CAISEDAASGSRYEQYF. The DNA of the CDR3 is TGTGCCATCAGTGAGGATGCGGCTAGCGGGAGTAGATACGAGCAGTACTTC.

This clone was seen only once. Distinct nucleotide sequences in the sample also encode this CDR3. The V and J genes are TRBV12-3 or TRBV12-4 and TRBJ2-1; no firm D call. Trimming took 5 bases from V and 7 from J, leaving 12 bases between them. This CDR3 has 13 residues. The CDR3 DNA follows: TGTGCCAGCAGTCCCCCCCCGGGTAATGAGCAGTTCTTC. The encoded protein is CASSPPPGNEQFF.

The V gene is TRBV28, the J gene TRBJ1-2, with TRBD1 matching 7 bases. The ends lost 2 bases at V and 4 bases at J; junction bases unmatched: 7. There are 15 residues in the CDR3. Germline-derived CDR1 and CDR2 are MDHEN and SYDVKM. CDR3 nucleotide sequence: TGTGCCAGCAGTTTAGGGGACAGAAACCTCTATGGCTACACCTTC. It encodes CASSLGDRNLYGYTF.

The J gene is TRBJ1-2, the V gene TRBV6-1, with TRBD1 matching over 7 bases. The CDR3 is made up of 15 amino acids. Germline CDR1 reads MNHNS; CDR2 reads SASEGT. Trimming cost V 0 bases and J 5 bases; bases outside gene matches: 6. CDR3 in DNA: TGTGCCAGCAGTGAAGCGAGACAGGGCGGATATGGCTACACCTTC. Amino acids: CASSEARQGGYGYTF.